Following are 13 T cell receptor beta chains from one sample sequenced in a study of blood T cell repertoires in COVID-19. The method was immunoSEQ multiplex PCR; TCRdb's version includes in-frame clones alone and lacks a portion of them. The sample consists of around 58,000 clones, more than 80% of them appearing once. Material: PBMCs or T cells enriched from blood (not recorded which). These receptor sequences come from a woman between 40 and 50 years old with acute COVID-19.

There are a few counts of this clone. The chain joins TRBV5-1 to TRBJ2-1, with D maybe TRBD2 (7 bases). Germline-derived CDR1 and CDR2 are SGHRS and YFSETQ. Trimming took off 5 bases at V and 0 bases at J, with 21 bases between the two ends. The CDR3 has 18 amino acids. For the CDR3, the DNA is TGCGCCAGCAGAGGGGGGGGCCTAGCGTCGAGCTCCTACAATGAGCAGTTCTTC. It specifies CASRGGGLASSSYNEQFF.

The CDR3, as DNA: TGTGCCATCAACACAGGGGGCTCTTTGAACACTGAAGCTTTCTTT. This translates into CAINTGGSLNTEAFF. The chain employs TRBV2 and TRBJ1-1; TRBD1 agrees at 9 bases. CDR1 and CDR2 (germline): SNHLY, FYNNEI. V was clipped by 10 bases and J by 0 bases; unmatched bases: 9. CDR3 size: 15 residues.

In its sample, this clone was seen once. The CDR3 region has the DNA TGCGCCAGCAGCGCACAGGGGAGTCCGGCTTATGGCTACACCTTC. Translation gives CASSAQGSPAYGYTF. V usage is TRBV5-1 and J usage is TRBJ1-2, with 7 nucleotides matching TRBD1. V lost 4 bases to trimming and J lost 5 bases; unmatched junction nucleotides: 11. The length of the CDR3 is 15 residues. Germline CDR1 reads SGHRS; CDR2 reads YFSETQ.

This clone was observed a single time. The chain links TRBV18 to TRBJ1-5; 7 bases are shared with TRBD1. The germline gives CDR1 KGHSH, CDR2 LQKENI. J lost 6 bases, V lost 3 bases, and 5 bases had no gene match. The CDR3 is 14 amino acids. CDR3 sequence reads: CASSPQGDIQPQHF. CDR3 in DNA: TGTGCCAGCTCACCTCAGGGGGACATTCAGCCCCAGCATTTT. Together with reference TRBV18 and TRBJ1-5, the CDR3 gives the full variable domain: NAGVMQNPRHLVRRRGQEARLRCSPMKGHSHVYWYRQLPEEGLKFMVYLQKENIIDESGMPKERFSAEFPKEGPSILRIQQVVRGDSAAYFCASSPQGDIQPQHFGDGTRLSIL.

The chain recombines TRBV5-1 with TRBJ2-7; no clear D. Germline CDR1 SGHRS, CDR2 YFSETQ. CDR3 length: 12 residues. The V end was cut by 0 bases, the J end by 4 bases, with 5 bases between. CDR3 nucleotides: TGCGCCAGCAGCTTGGACAAATACGAGCAGTACTTC. Translating it yields CASSLDKYEQYF. Based on the CDR3 plus reference TRBV5-1 and TRBJ2-7, the full variable domain is KAGVTQTPRYLIKTRGQQVTLSCSPISGHRSVSWYQQTPGQGLQFLFEYFSETQRNKGNFPGRFSGRQFSNSRSEMNVSTLELGDSALYLCASSLDKYEQYFGPGTRLTVT.

This clone was observed a handful of times. The rearrangement joins TRBV5-6 to TRBJ1-5, with D unclear. V lost 4 bases, J lost 3 bases, and 14 bases lay in between. This CDR3 is 15 amino acids long. Germline V gives CDR1 SGHDT, CDR2 YYEEEE. The CDR3 spells CASSSRAGNNQPQHF. The CDR3 DNA reads as TGTGCCAGCAGCAGTCGGGCGGGGAACAATCAGCCCCAGCATTTT.

The chain combines TRBV3-1 (or the pseudogene TRBV3-2) with TRBJ1-1, with no clear D. V was pared by 7 bases and J by 1 base, with 4 bases between. The germline gives CDR1 LGHDT, CDR2 YNNKEL (reference sequence). This CDR3 has 11 residues. DNA of the CDR3: TGTGCCAGCACGGGGAACACTGAAGCTTTCTTT. Amino acids: CASTGNTEAFF.

This chain uses TRBV19 with TRBJ2-1; 16 bases agree with TRBD2. The CDR3 length is 18 residues. Trimming at V came to 5 bases and at J to 4 bases, leaving 8 bases not matched to a gene. CDR1 and CDR2 (germline): LNHDA, SQIVND (reference sequence). The CDR3 reads CASSPGTSGRAAYNEQFF. The CDR3 coding sequence is TGTGCCAGTAGTCCCGGGACTAGCGGGAGGGCTGCTTACAATGAGCAGTTCTTC.

The genes are TRBV6-6 and TRBJ1-4; D remains unclear. Between the trimmed V and J ends, which lost 7 bases and 4 bases, there was a span of 4 bases. CDR3 size: 11 residues. Germline V lookup: CDR1 MNHNY, CDR2 SVGAGI (reference sequence). The CDR3 coding sequence is TGTGCCAGCACCTTTAATGAAAAACTGTTTTTT. Its protein is CASTFNEKLFF.

The V and J genes are TRBV18 and TRBJ1-1, with unresolved D. CDR1 is KGHSH, CDR2 LQKENI, per germline. The CDR3 runs to 13 residues. V shed 6 bases and J shed 0 bases, with 8 bases lying between them. This CDR3 reads CASSSSVNTEAFF. The CDR3 bases are TGTGCCAGCTCCTCCTCAGTGAACACTGAAGCTTTCTTT.

The chain employs TRBV10-3 and TRBJ1-3, with D tentatively TRBD1 (5 bases). Looked up from germline, CDR1 is ENHRY and CDR2 is SYGVKD. The CDR3 loop spans 13 amino acids. Trimming left V 3 bases short and J 4 bases short, with 7 bases between. CDR3 region: CAISEGAGNTIYF. The CDR3 DNA reads as TGTGCCATCAGTGAAGGGGCAGGAAACACCATATATTTT.

This clone was seen just once. J is TRBJ1-1 and V is TRBV24-1, with a possible D match to TRBD1 (6 bases). Germline CDR1 and CDR2: KGHDR and SFDVKD. This CDR3 comprises 14 residues. The V gene lost 4 bases and the J gene lost 1 base, with 9 bases spanning the gap. CDR3 coding DNA: TGTGCCACCAGTGACGGGACACCGAACACTGAAGCTTTCTTT. Its translation: CATSDGTPNTEAFF.

The chain couples TRBV7-8 to TRBJ1-5; D perhaps matches TRBD1 (5 bases). CDR1 is SGHVS and CDR2 is FQNEAQ in the germline V gene. The CDR3 totals 17 residues. V was trimmed by 3 bases and J by 4 bases, leaving 19 bases between them. CDR3 DNA: TGTGCCAGCAGCTTTCTCCCAACCGGGGGTGGGAATCAGCCCCAGCATTTT. This gives the protein CASSFLPTGGGNQPQHF.